This T cell receptor (beta chain) is drawn from a study of T cells after yellow fever vaccination (dated by TCRdb to the late 2010s). Looking at the study overall: The SMART-Seq v4 Ultra Low Input RNA kit was used to prepare libraries from fractions with low cell numbers. Two healthy male donors, one aged 18 to 30 and one aged 30 to 40 years, made up the cohort. To follow T-cell clones before and after both primary and booster YFV17D yellow fever vaccination, bulk TCR alpha and beta repertoires underwent longitudinal sequencing. Bulk PBMC replicates and cell subsets were isolated from blood drawn at multiple timepoints before and after both primary and secondary immunization.

Reading the label with the study, this specimen's treatment or condition is: live attenuated yellow fever vaccine strain. Two biological replicates of bulk PBMCs were collected at each blood-draw timepoint. A standard Ficoll-Paque protocol was used to isolate PBMCs from peripheral blood. TriZol was used to extract RNA from bulk PBMCs, CD4 and CD8 fractions, and dextramer-positive and dextramer-negative fractions. TCR cDNA was synthesized by 5'RACE template switching, through which a universal primer site and unique molecular identifiers were introduced. cDNA synthesis was primed from both the TCR alpha and TCR beta constant segments. Library amplification used two PCR steps, and the second PCR step added sample barcodes and sequencing adapters. Sequencing of the libraries was done on either Illumina HiSeq 2500 (2x100 bp) or NovaSeq (2x150 bp). The authors' analysis ran thus. Demultiplexing of reads and collapsing into UMI consensus sequences were performed with MIGEC, and V(D)J alignment was carried out with MiXCR. Vaccine-responding clonotypes were defined with edgeR using replicate PBMC samples, requiring FDR below 0.01 and a log2 fold change above 5 up to day 15. Each bulk clonotype received a CD4 or CD8 identity based on whether the sequenced CD4 or CD8 repertoire contained that clonotype at higher abundance. TCRdb redid the processing of the public reads, applying fastp at Q25 and MiXCR, and retained in-frame beta chains. Records with the same CDR3 protein are collapsed into one entry carrying the most frequent genes and DNA. These V and J calls derive from TCRdb rather than the authors' analysis. The sample contains hundreds of thousands of distinct CDR3 sequences, around 6.4% of them found a single time. The ten largest clones take up 15% of the sample.

Study-level results and caveats: FACS-sorted repertoires could contain abundant contaminating clonotypes from the bulk population, so computational filtering was required. A small fraction of clonotypes appeared in both the CD4 and CD8 compartments, likely as a result of convergent recombination. After the booster, most of the clones that had expanded following primary vaccination were detected again (96% of CD4 and roughly nine tenths of CD8), which suggests that memory was broadly maintained. Compared with the primary T-cell response, the secondary T-cell response was weaker but faster, peaking on day 5 rather than day 15. Because the study included only a couple of donors, the extent to which the findings can be generalized is limited.

Inclusive of the bounding cysteine and phenylalanine, the CDR3 is 14 residues long. Here the CDR3 DNA is all that survives: 42 bases in frame from base 1. Based on the germline V gene, the CDR1 and CDR2 sequences are LGHNA and YSLEER. V gives up 3 bases and J gives up 0 bases, and the segment between their germline ends measures 7 bases. A word on this clonotype: The antigen it recognizes is unknown. The sample holds no much larger clone one base away, and base qualities are not on file.

The chain is encoded by TRBV4-3 joined to TRBJ2-3, with a tentative D gene TRBD2 over 6 matching bases. Specimen: PBMCs, collected 5 days after the yellow fever booster vaccination. The TCR originated in a young man who received the YFV17D yellow fever vaccine. The DNA sequence reads TGCGCCAGCAGCCATCGGGAGAGCACAGATACGCAGTATTTT. Its coded protein is CASSHRESTDTQYF.